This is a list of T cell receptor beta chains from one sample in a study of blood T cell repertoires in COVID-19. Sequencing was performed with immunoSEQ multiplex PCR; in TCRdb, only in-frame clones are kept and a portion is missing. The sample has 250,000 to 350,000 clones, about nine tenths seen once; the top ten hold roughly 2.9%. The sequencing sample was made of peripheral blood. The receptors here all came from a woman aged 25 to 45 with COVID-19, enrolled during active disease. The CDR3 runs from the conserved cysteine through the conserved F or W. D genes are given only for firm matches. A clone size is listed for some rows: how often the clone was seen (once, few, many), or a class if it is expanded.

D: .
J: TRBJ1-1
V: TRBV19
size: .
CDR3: CASTLDSMGTEAFF
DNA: TGTGCCAGTACCCTGGACAGTATGGGTACTGAAGCTTTCTTT

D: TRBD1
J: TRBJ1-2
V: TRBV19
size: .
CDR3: CASSLGQGNVIGYTF
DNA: TGTGCCAGTAGTTTGGGACAGGGAAACGTGATTGGCTACACCTTC

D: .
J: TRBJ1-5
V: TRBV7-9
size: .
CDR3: CASSLVGGPAYSNQPQHF
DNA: TGTGCCAGCAGCTTAGTCGGGGGTCCTGCTTATAGCAATCAGCCCCAGCATTTT

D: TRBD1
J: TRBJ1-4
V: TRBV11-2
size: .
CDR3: CASSSKRTGRVEKLFF
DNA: TGTGCCAGCAGCTCGAAGAGGACAGGGCGGGTTGAAAAACTGTTTTTT

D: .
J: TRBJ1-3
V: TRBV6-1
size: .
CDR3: CASSEVRVRGNTIYF
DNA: TGTGCCAGCAGTGAAGTCAGGGTGCGAGGAAACACCATATATTTT

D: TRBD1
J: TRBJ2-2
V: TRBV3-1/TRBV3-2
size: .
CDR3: CASSSGQGVTGELFF
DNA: TGTGCCAGCAGCTCGGGACAGGGTGTCACCGGGGAGCTGTTTTTT

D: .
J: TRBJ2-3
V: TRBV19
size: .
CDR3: CASNEGLTTDTQYF
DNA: TGTGCCAGTAATGAGGGTCTTACCACAGATACGCAGTATTTT

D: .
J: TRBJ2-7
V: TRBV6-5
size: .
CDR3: CASKQGSAFPQQYF
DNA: TGTGCCAGCAAGCAGGGTAGTGCTTTTCCCCAGCAGTACTTC

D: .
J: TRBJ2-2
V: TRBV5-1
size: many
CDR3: CASSLDAAGPNTGELFF
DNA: TGCGCCAGCAGCTTGGACGCTGCGGGACCGAACACCGGGGAGCTGTTTTTT

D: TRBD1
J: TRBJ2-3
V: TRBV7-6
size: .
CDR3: CASSLTGTASHTDTQYF
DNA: TGTGCCAGCAGCTTAACCGGGACAGCCTCACACACAGATACGCAGTATTTT

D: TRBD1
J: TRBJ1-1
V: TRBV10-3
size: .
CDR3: CAISENIGTGNRGAFF
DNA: TGTGCCATCAGTGAAAATATCGGGACAGGAAACCGGGGGGCTTTCTTT

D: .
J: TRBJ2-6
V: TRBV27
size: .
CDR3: CASSLQGSGANVLTF
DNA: TGTGCCAGCAGTTTACAGGGCTCTGGGGCCAACGTCCTGACTTTC

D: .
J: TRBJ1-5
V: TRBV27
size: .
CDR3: CASSFSGGIDSNQPQHF
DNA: TGTGCCAGCAGTTTCTCGGGGGGCATTGATAGCAATCAGCCCCAGCATTTT

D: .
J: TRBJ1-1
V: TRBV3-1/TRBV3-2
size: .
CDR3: CASSQDRTQTGGNTEAFF
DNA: TGTGCCAGCAGCCAAGATCGAACGCAGACGGGTGGAAACACTGAAGCTTTCTTT

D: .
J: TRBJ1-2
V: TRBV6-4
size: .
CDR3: CASSDSDGVRNYGYTF
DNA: TGTGCCAGCAGTGACTCCGACGGGGTCAGGAACTATGGCTACACCTTC

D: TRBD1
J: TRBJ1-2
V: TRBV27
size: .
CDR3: CASSAGTGYRNTF
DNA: TGTGCCAGCAGCGCCGGGACAGGGTACCGGAACACCTTC

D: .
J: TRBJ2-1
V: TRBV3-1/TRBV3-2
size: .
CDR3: CASSQVQLLGRTNEQFF
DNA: TGTGCCAGCAGCCAAGTACAATTACTAGGGAGGACAAATGAGCAGTTCTTC

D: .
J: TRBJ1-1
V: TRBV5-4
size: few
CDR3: CASSLDWAASAFF
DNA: TGTGCCAGCAGCTTGGATTGGGCAGCATCAGCTTTCTTT

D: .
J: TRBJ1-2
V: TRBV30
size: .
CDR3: CAWSVGDFANYGYTF
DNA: TGTGCCTGGAGTGTAGGGGACTTCGCTAACTATGGCTACACCTTC

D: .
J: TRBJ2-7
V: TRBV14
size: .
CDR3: CASSQGTFPYEQYF
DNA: TGTGCCAGCAGCCAAGGGACTTTTCCCTACGAGCAGTACTTC

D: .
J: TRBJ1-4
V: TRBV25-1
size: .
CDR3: CASSEPRDGDEKLFF
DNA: TGTGCCAGCAGTGAACCGCGCGACGGAGATGAAAAACTGTTTTTT

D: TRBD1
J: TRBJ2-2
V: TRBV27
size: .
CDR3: CASSLSWGQVILGELFF
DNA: TGTGCCAGCAGTTTATCGTGGGGACAGGTTATTCTCGGGGAGCTGTTTTTT

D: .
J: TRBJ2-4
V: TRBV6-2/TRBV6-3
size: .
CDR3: CASSWRGGKNIQYF
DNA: TGTGCCAGCAGCTGGAGGGGAGGCAAAAACATTCAGTACTTC

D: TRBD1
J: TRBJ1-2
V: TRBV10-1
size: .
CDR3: CAKIRDRGHGYTF
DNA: TGCGCCAAGATCCGGGACAGGGGGCATGGCTACACCTTC

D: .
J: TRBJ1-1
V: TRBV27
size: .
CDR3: CASSLVGGSNTEAFF
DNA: TGTGCCAGCAGTTTGGTCGGGGGGTCGAACACTGAAGCTTTCTTT

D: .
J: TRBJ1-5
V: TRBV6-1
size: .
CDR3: CASSEARGVTQHF
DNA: TGTGCCAGCAGTGAAGCACGGGGGGTTACCCAGCATTTT

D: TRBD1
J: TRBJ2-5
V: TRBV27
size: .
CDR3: CASSGDGRGQGETQYF
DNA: TGTGCCAGCAGTGGGGACGGTAGGGGACAGGGAGAGACCCAGTACTTC

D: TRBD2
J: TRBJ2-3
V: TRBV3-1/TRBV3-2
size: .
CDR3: CASSARFQTSGSLTDTQYF
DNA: TGTGCCAGCAGCGCGCGGTTCCAGACTAGCGGGAGTTTAACAGATACGCAGTATTTT

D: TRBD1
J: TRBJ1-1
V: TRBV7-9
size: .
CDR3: CASSSTGGRNTEAFF
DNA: TGTGCCAGCAGCTCGACAGGGGGCCGTAACACTGAAGCTTTCTTT

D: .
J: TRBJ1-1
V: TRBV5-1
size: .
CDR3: CASSPGHEKNTEAFF
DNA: TGCGCCAGCAGCCCGGGACACGAAAAGAACACTGAAGCTTTCTTT

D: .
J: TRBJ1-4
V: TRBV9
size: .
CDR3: CASSPLGQGDEKLFF
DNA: TGTGCCAGCAGCCCGTTGGGGCAGGGTGATGAAAAACTGTTTTTT

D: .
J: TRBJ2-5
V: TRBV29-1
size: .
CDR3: CSAGSLETQYF
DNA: TGCAGCGCCGGTTCTTTGGAGACCCAGTACTTC

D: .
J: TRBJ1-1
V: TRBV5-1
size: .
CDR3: CASSFGQPRGNTEAFF
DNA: TGCGCCAGCAGCTTTGGACAGCCCAGAGGGAACACTGAAGCTTTCTTT

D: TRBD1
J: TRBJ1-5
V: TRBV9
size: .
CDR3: CASSPGTGSNQPQHF
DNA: TGTGCCAGCAGCCCGGGGACAGGGAGCAATCAGCCCCAGCATTTT

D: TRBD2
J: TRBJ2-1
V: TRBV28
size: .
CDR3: CASKRGLAGYNEQFF
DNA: TGTGCCAGCAAAAGGGGACTAGCGGGCTACAATGAGCAGTTCTTC

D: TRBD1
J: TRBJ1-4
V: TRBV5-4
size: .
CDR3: CASSTGQGARREKLFF
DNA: TGTGCCAGCAGCACGGGACAGGGGGCGAGGAGAGAAAAACTGTTTTTT

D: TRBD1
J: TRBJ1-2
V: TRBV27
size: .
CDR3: CASRDTGTGIYGYTF
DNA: TGTGCCAGCAGAGATACCGGGACAGGGATCTATGGCTACACCTTC

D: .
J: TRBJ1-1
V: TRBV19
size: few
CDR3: CASSLPIWTDPSVEAFF
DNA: TGTGCCAGTAGCCTCCCAATATGGACAGACCCATCTGTTGAAGCTTTCTTT

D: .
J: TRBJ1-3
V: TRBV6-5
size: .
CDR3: CASRPSSSGNTIYF
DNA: TGTGCCAGCAGGCCCTCGAGCTCTGGAAACACCATATATTTT

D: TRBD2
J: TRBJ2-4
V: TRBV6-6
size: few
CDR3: CASSYSQTSGEYF
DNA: TGTGCCAGCAGTTACTCGCAGACTAGCGGCGAGTACTTC

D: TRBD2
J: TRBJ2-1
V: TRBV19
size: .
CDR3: CASTPLAGGNNEQFF
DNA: TGTGCCAGTACTCCTCTAGCGGGAGGGAACAATGAGCAGTTCTTC

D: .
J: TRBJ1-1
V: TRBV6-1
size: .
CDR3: CASSEETFMNTEAFF
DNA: TGTGCCAGCAGTGAGGAGACTTTCATGAACACTGAAGCTTTCTTT

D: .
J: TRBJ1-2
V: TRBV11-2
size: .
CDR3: CASSLGPIGYTF
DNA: TGTGCCAGCAGCTTAGGGCCCATCGGCTACACCTTC